What follows are 28 T cell receptor beta chains derived from one specimen sequenced in a study of blood T cell repertoires in COVID-19. Sequenced by immunoSEQ multiplex PCR; TCRdb stores in-frame clones only, minus some. The sample contains more than 150,000 clones, roughly 80% of which appear only once. What was sequenced was peripheral blood. All receptors come from a man in his 60s with acute or convalescent COVID-19.

This clone was seen a handful of times. V usage is TRBV18 and J usage is TRBJ2-3, with TRBD2 matching over 10 bases. The CDR3 is made up of 16 amino acids. V trimming: 5 bases; J trimming: 2 bases; junction bases outside the gene matches: 7. Germline CDR1 and CDR2: KGHSH and LQKENI. CDR3 protein: CASSLRLAGSTDTQYF. Here the CDR3 DNA reads TGTGCCAGCTCATTGCGACTAGCGGGCTCCACAGATACGCAGTATTTT.

This chain links TRBV5-1 with TRBJ2-5; 8 positions match TRBD2. There are 13 residues in the CDR3. V lost 7 bases and J lost 4; bases outside the gene matches: 6. Germline CDR1 is SGHRS and CDR2 is YFSETQ. CDR3 sequence (DNA): TGCGCCAGCCGAGGGCTAGCGGGAGAGACCCAGTACTTC. This translates into CASRGLAGETQYF.

The gene calls are TRBV21-1 and TRBJ2-1; the DNA was not compared with TRBD1, the D call given in the table. TRBV21-1 is shown as a pseudogene. The CDR3 contains 15 residues. This CDR3 reads CASSKGRGLYNEQFF. The CDR3 DNA reads as TGTGCCAGCAGCAAAGGTAGGGGCCTGTACAATGAGCAGTTCTTC.

The chain combines TRBV18 with TRBJ2-7; weak D call: TRBD1 (6 bases). The germline V and J ends were trimmed by 4 bases and 6 bases, with 25 bases remaining between them. Germline V lookup: CDR1 KGHSH, CDR2 LQKENI. The CDR3 covers 17 residues. The CDR3 region is CASSREPRTALRGEQYF. The CDR3 DNA follows: TGTGCCAGCTCACGGGAGCCAAGGACAGCCTTACGAGGCGAGCAGTACTTC.

A few counts support this clone. The gene calls are TRBV7-8 and TRBJ2-7; D not resolved. Trimming removed 5 bases from V and 1 base from J, with 6 bases in between. Germline CDR1 reads SGHVS; CDR2 reads FQNEAQ. The length of the CDR3 is 12 residues. The chain's CDR3 is CASSQLSYEQYF. The CDR3 coding sequence is TGTGCCAGCAGCCAACTATCCTACGAGCAGTACTTC.

The chain couples TRBV9 to TRBJ2-2; D remains unclear. CDR3 size: 15 residues. V was shortened by 0 bases and J by 6 bases, with 12 bases between the two germline ends. CDR1 SGDLS and CDR2 YYNGEE come from the germline V gene. CDR3 loop: CASSVEYQVPGELFF. The CDR3 nucleotides are TGTGCCAGCAGCGTAGAGTATCAGGTACCCGGGGAGCTGTTTTTT.

The V call is TRBV28, the J call TRBJ2-5; weak D call: TRBD2 (6 bases). This CDR3 has 14 amino acids. Trimming shortened V by 9 bases and J by 5 bases, and 19 bases separated the two germline ends. Germline CDR1 is MDHEN and CDR2 is SYDVKM. The CDR3 sequence: CASNSVAGRETQYF. CDR3 in DNA: TGTGCCAGTAACTCCGTGGCAGGGAGGGAGACCCAGTACTTC.

The genes are TRBV4-3 and TRBJ1-2, with a tentative D call TRBD1 (5 bases). This CDR3 region has 13 residues. In germline, CDR1 is LGHNA, CDR2 YSLEER. Trimming pared 0 bases from V and 10 bases from J, leaving 12 bases between. This chain's CDR3 is CASSQDPAGLYTF. The DNA for the CDR3 is TGCGCCAGCAGCCAAGATCCGGCAGGGCTCTACACCTTC.

The genes are TRBV6-1 and TRBJ1-1; TRBD1 matches at 7 bases. Germline CDR1 reads MNHNS; CDR2 reads SASEGT. The length of the CDR3 is 15 residues. With V trimmed by 2 bases and J by 0 bases, 3 bases remained unmatched. This CDR3 reads CASSEMGQMNTEAFF. CDR3 nucleotide sequence: TGTGCCAGCAGTGAAATGGGACAGATGAACACTGAAGCTTTCTTT.

The J gene is TRBJ2-1, the V gene TRBV11-3; D uncertain. The CDR3 has 13 amino acids. Between the trimmed V and J ends, which lost 3 bases and 4 bases, there was a span of 7 bases. Per the germline V gene, CDR1 is SGHNT and CDR2 is YENEEA. The CDR3 bases are TGTGCCAGCAGCTTGAGAGGATACAATGAGCAGTTCTTC. It is translated as CASSLRGYNEQFF. The whole variable domain, remainder taken from reference TRBV11-3 and TRBJ2-1, is EAGVVQSPRYKIIEKKQPVAFWCNPISGHNTLYWYLQNLGQGPELLIRYENEEAVDDSQLPKDRFSAERLKGVDSTLKIQPAELGDSAVYLCASSLRGYNEQFFGPGTRLTVL.

The sample holds one count of this clone. V and J are TRBV2 and TRBJ1-5; D may be TRBD1 (5 bases). The CDR3 has 14 amino acids. The V gene lost 8 bases and the J gene lost 3 bases, with 14 bases spanning the gap. Germline values: CDR1 SNHLY, CDR2 FYNNEI. The CDR3 protein is CASARGGANQPQHF. For the CDR3, the DNA is TGTGCCAGCGCCCGCGGAGGGGCCAATCAGCCCCAGCATTTT.

The chain joins TRBV6-2 or TRBV6-3 to TRBJ1-6; possible D gene TRBD1, 5 bases. V lost 2 bases to trimming and J lost 9 bases, with 14 bases between them. Germline CDR1 MNHEY, CDR2 SVGEGT. This CDR3 comprises 15 residues. The CDR3 DNA reads as TGTGCCAGCAGTTACCGCGCAGGGATGAGTTCACCCCTCCACTTT. Its protein product is CASSYRAGMSSPLHF.

This clone was observed a few times. This chain links TRBV4-1 with TRBJ2-4; TRBD2 aligns across 7 bases. This CDR3 comprises 20 residues. Germline V gives CDR1 MGHRA, CDR2 YSYEKL. J lost 1 base, V lost 5 bases, and 20 bases had no gene match. CDR3 DNA sequence: TGCGCCAGCAGCTCCAGAGCCCTAGCGGTTCCCCTGAAGGCCAAAAACATTCAGTACTTC. Translated: CASSSRALAVPLKAKNIQYF.

This rearrangement joins TRBV7-9 to TRBJ1-1; 8 nucleotides match TRBD1. Germline V lookup: CDR1 SEHNR, CDR2 FQNEAQ (reference sequence). The CDR3 has 14 amino acids. V dropped 5 bases and J dropped 7; count of bases not matched to a gene: 9. The CDR3 is CASSQRQGKVEAFF. In DNA form, the CDR3 reads TGTGCCAGCAGCCAGAGACAGGGGAAGGTTGAAGCTTTCTTT.

The chain is built from TRBV5-1 and TRBJ2-5, with D possibly matching TRBD1 (5 bases). V lost 3 bases and J 0 bases, leaving 6 bases between the germline ends. Germline V gene lookup returns CDR1 SGHRS and CDR2 YFSETQ. This CDR3 spans 13 amino acids. The CDR3 sequence is CASSSGYQETQYF. The CDR3 nucleotides read TGCGCCAGCAGCTCAGGGTACCAAGAGACCCAGTACTTC. The variable domain in full, with the rest retrieved from reference TRBV5-1 and TRBJ2-5, is KAGVTQTPRYLIKTRGQQVTLSCSPISGHRSVSWYQQTPGQGLQFLFEYFSETQRNKGNFPGRFSGRQFSNSRSEMNVSTLELGDSALYLCASSSGYQETQYFGPGTRLLVL.

V and J are TRBV4-2 and TRBJ1-3, with D tentatively TRBD1 (6 bases). Trimming left V 4 bases short and J 14 bases short, with 24 bases between. The V gene's germline CDR1 is LGHNA and CDR2 YNFKEQ. The CDR3 is 15 residues long. The CDR3 sequence is CASSLQPDSPKPLYF. For the CDR3, the DNA is TGTGCCAGCAGCCTACAGCCGGACAGCCCTAAGCCCTTATATTTT.

This clone was seen a single time. The rearrangement joins TRBV3-1 (or the pseudogene TRBV3-2) to TRBJ2-7; D call uncertain. The V gene's germline CDR1 is LGHDT and CDR2 YNNKEL (reference sequence). V dropped 7 bases and J dropped 3 bases, with 19 bases sitting between them. This CDR3 contains 15 residues. The CDR3 sequence: CASNLSPGSCYEQYF. The CDR3 DNA follows: TGTGCCAGCAACCTCTCCCCCGGGTCCTGCTACGAGCAGTACTTC.

The gene calls are TRBV7-3 and TRBJ1-1, with TRBD1 identical over 7 bases. Trimming cost V 1 base and J 1 base; bases outside gene matches: 6. The CDR3 has 16 amino acids. CDR1 and CDR2 from the germline V gene are SGHTA and FQGTGA. The CDR3 coding sequence is TGTGCCAGCAGCTTAAGTCAGGGGGGAACGAACACTGAAGCTTTCTTT. Encoded protein: CASSLSQGGTNTEAFF.

The rearrangement links TRBV27 to TRBJ2-1; tentatively, D is TRBD1 (6 bases). With 6 bases removed from V and 0 bases from J, the gap between germline ends came to 15 bases. This CDR3 has 16 residues. In germline, CDR1 is MNHEY, CDR2 SMNVEV (reference sequence). In DNA, the CDR3 is TGTGCCAGCAGGGTAAACAGGGTAAGCTCCTACAATGAGCAGTTCTTC. It yields the protein CASRVNRVSSYNEQFF.

The chain links TRBV18 to TRBJ1-2; D perhaps matches TRBD1 (5 bases). V gave up 5 bases and J gave up 0 bases, with 13 bases separating them. CDR1 is KGHSH, CDR2 LQKENI, per germline. This CDR3 spans 15 amino acids. The CDR3 reads CASSSGVGANYGYTF. In nucleotides, the CDR3 is TGTGCCAGCTCATCGGGGGTCGGAGCTAACTATGGCTACACCTTC.

The V call is TRBV3-1 (or the pseudogene TRBV3-2), the J call TRBJ2-7; D not certain. The CDR3 is 14 residues long. Trimming took off 1 base at V and 2 bases at J, with 9 bases between the two ends. The germline CDR1 and CDR2 sequences are LGHDT and YNNKEL (reference sequence). The CDR3 here is CASSQGNYPYEQYF. The CDR3 region has the DNA TGTGCCAGCAGCCAAGGGAACTACCCCTACGAGCAGTACTTC.

The table lists this clone with a count of one. The chain is built from TRBV28 and TRBJ2-2; possible D gene TRBD2, 6 bases. Trimming took 5 bases from V and 0 from J, leaving 19 bases between them. The CDR3 covers 18 residues. Germline V gene sequence: CDR1 MDHEN, CDR2 SYDVKM. For the CDR3, the DNA is TGTGCCAGCAGTCCCTACGGGACTTATGTTTCGAACACCGGGGAGCTGTTTTTT. This gives the protein CASSPYGTYVSNTGELFF.

This clone was counted a few times. The rearrangement links TRBV6-6 to TRBJ1-4; D is perhaps TRBD1 (6 bases). This CDR3 comprises 15 residues. Germline V gene lookup returns CDR1 MNHNY and CDR2 SVGAGI (reference sequence). V gave up 6 bases and J gave up 4 bases, with 15 bases separating them. In nucleotides, the CDR3 is TGTGCCAGCAGGGGCAGGGGTGGGGGTAATGAAAAACTGTTTTTT. As protein: CASRGRGGGNEKLFF.

The gene calls are TRBV5-1 and TRBJ2-1, with D perhaps TRBD1 (7 bases). The germline V gene has CDR1 SGHRS and CDR2 YFSETQ. The ends were cut back, 3 bases at V and 1 base at J, with 11 bases in the middle. CDR3 length: 15 residues. The CDR3 reads CASSSAGGSYNEQFF. The CDR3 DNA sequence: TGCGCCAGCAGCTCCGCAGGGGGGTCCTACAATGAGCAGTTCTTC. Using reference TRBV5-1 and TRBJ2-1 for the parts outside the CDR3, the full variable domain is KAGVTQTPRYLIKTRGQQVTLSCSPISGHRSVSWYQQTPGQGLQFLFEYFSETQRNKGNFPGRFSGRQFSNSRSEMNVSTLELGDSALYLCASSSAGGSYNEQFFGPGTRLTVL.

The sample holds a few counts of this clone. This chain connects TRBV6-6 to TRBJ2-2, with 7 bases lining up with TRBD2. CDR1 and CDR2 from the germline V gene are MNHNY and SVGAGI (reference sequence). This CDR3 spans 12 amino acids. V lost 7 bases and J lost 6; bases outside the gene matches: 2. CDR3 amino acids: CASIREAGELFF. CDR3 coding DNA: TGTGCCAGCATCCGGGAGGCCGGGGAGCTGTTTTTT.

The rearrangement joins TRBV28 to TRBJ1-5; D uncertain. Trimming shortened V by 8 bases and J by 0 bases, and 8 bases separated the two germline ends. This CDR3 region has 13 residues. CDR1 MDHEN and CDR2 SYDVKM come from the germline V gene. CDR3 residues: CASFSNSNQPQHF. In DNA, the CDR3 is TGTGCCAGCTTCAGTAATAGCAATCAGCCCCAGCATTTT.

The V gene is TRBV7-2, the J gene TRBJ1-2, with unresolved D. The V end lost 8 bases, the J end lost 1 base, and 17 bases lay between the germline ends. This CDR3 comprises 15 residues. CDR1 is SGHTA, CDR2 FQGNSA, per germline. The CDR3: CASLGGKGINYGYTF. CDR3 DNA sequence: TGTGCCAGCCTAGGAGGCAAAGGGATTAACTATGGCTACACCTTC.

The rearrangement uses TRBV6-2 or TRBV6-3 and TRBJ1-2; D may be TRBD1 (6 bases). The CDR3 consists of 16 residues. The V end lost 6 bases, the J end lost 4 bases, and 21 bases lay between the germline ends. Germline V gene sequence: CDR1 MNHEY, CDR2 SVGEGT. The CDR3 DNA follows: TGTGCCAGCAGCCGCACCTCAGGGGCTCGGACCTATGGCTACACCTTC. Residues: CASSRTSGARTYGYTF.